This T cell receptor (beta chain) was sequenced during a study of control samples from healthy donors and cancer patients. TCRdb's table, derived via immunoSEQ multiplex PCR, lists solely in-frame clones and lacks some. The data hold roughly 150,000 clones, with 85% to 90% observed a single time. The germline CDR1 and CDR2 sequences are LNHDA and SQIVND (reference sequence). V lost 5 bases and J lost 0, with 12 bases in between. This CDR3 has 15 residues. Material for sequencing was blood. J is TRBJ2-3 and V is TRBV19, with D perhaps TRBD1 (6 bases). The sequence was collected from a man aged 18 to 35 in good health. CDR3 sequence (DNA): TGTGCCAGTAGTGTAAACAGGGAAAGCACAGATACGCAGTATTTT. This codes for CASSVNRESTDTQYF.